This T cell receptor (beta chain) was identified in a study of cytomegalovirus exposure and HLA in healthy donors (dated by TCRdb to 2016 to 2017). For the wider study: In an earlier analysis of under 750 of the donors, 250 to 350 Gb of sequence data and 100 million or so unique TCR beta sequences from about 179 million T cells were reported. Approximately 300 gigabases of sequencing data and approximately 80 million unique TCR sequences were included in an early release covering 550 to 650 HLA-typed donors. Among the approximately 400 genotyped donors, around 81% belonged to the genetic ancestry cluster associated with self-reported Caucasian donors. The study was designed to test whether signatures of past pathogen exposure could be identified by cataloging public T cell receptors. The study profiled the T cell repertoires of 550 to 700 subjects by immunosequencing and related them to cytomegalovirus serostatus. A separate validation cohort of roughly 120 different subjects was used in addition to the 666-subject first cohort. The study combined high-throughput TCR immunosequencing, statistical association of individual TCRs with disease status, and machine learning to predict cytomegalovirus infection status. To study patterns of TCR occurrence, a later analysis re-analyzed previously published TCR beta repertoires from under 750 donors and added high-resolution HLA genotyping. Rather than drawing on any new phenotypic data, the later analysis identified candidate immune exposures from TCR beta sequences and the way those sequences occurred across donors. In an earlier analysis of roughly 580 of the donors, high-throughput TCR beta sequencing was used to judge whether each TCR beta V gene segment behaved as functional or pseudogenic. Donor age, sex, ethnicity and CMV serostatus were compiled alongside the repertoire data. In a later genetic analysis, genome-wide SNP genotypes for about 65% of the roughly 670 donors were used, and that subset was treated as a discovery cohort. All discovery cohort repertoires had been generated using a single sequencing platform. HLA typing covered class I and class II loci at four-digit resolution. Typing coverage differed by locus: A, B, C, DRB1 and DQB1 were typed in roughly 620-630 donors, DQA1 in 500 to 550, DPA1 in some 600, and DPB1 in 400 to 480. Roughly five DR-DQ haplotypes were treated as single units for association and clustering because of strong linkage in the cohort. Across 300 to 500 genotyped donors of the cohort, an average of about 240,000 unique TCR beta nucleotide sequences per donor were sequenced, and about a sixth of those sequences were non-productive. Study-level results and caveats: In this cohort, only TCR beta chains were sequenced, and detectable features were limited by the absence of alpha or paired-chain data. While some public TCRs were present in many individuals, most TCR sequences turned up only very rarely across donors. The study gave a list of about 160 TCR beta chains associated with cytomegalovirus. Because counts were too low, approximately 15 rarely observed V segments, including chromosome 9 orphons, were excluded from the earlier analysis of fewer than 650 of the donors. In an earlier analysis of some 550 of the donors, most TCR beta V segments were observed in productive rearrangements about 87% or about 30% of the time, broadly matching IMGT annotations. Linkage disequilibrium might explain the correlated functional status among segregating V segments, but an unknown experimental factor could not be ruled out. At a false discovery rate of 0.05, a later analysis linked some 18,000 TCR beta sequences to specific HLA alleles. A further reported finding was that TCR beta sequences accurately predicted the HLA-A and HLA-B alleles for most subjects in the first cohort. In a later genetic analysis, a missense DCLRE1C variant was associated with V-gene and J-gene trimming of TCR beta chains, and the association was replicated in an independent cohort. A later analysis found that HLA-associated TCR beta chains were more clonally expanded and had lower generation probabilities than equally common non-associated chains. Because HLA typing was missing for some donors at each locus, association tests included only the typed subset. According to the authors, the approach could potentially be generalized to other disease states and immunological phenotypes. The only immune exposure information available for the cohort was CMV serostatus. Presence/absence analyses assumed roughly uniform sequencing depth across donors, an assumption that may not hold. Most CMV-associated TCR beta chains appeared to be HLA-restricted in a later analysis, and the HLA associations seemed to be driven largely by CMV exposure. A few of the identified cytomegalovirus-associated TCR beta chains were confirmed in vitro to be specific for cytomegalovirus antigens. Compared with the roughly 670-donor mean, donors in an Asian-associated ancestry cluster had fewer N-insertions in productive TCRs, according to a later genetic analysis. In a later analysis, the rate of TCR association differed among HLA loci, with DRB1 alleles having the most associated TCRs and HLA-C alleles having the fewest. In both the original and validation cohorts, the classifier was reported to diagnose cytomegalovirus status with high specificity and sensitivity. A cluster of highly shared sequence variants was judged likely to represent a technical artifact of the sequencing pipeline. According to a later analysis, parvovirus B19, influenza, CMV and Epstein-Barr virus appeared linked to several top co-occurrence clusters. Strong co-occurrence of HLA alleles, especially DR and DQ, made assigning TCR associations to individual alleles difficult.

Notes on this clone: It lacks a known antigen.

Libraries were constructed by the immunoSEQ multiplex PCR assay. The multiplex PCR relied on a mix of 60 forward primers for TCR Vbeta segments and 13 reverse primers for TCR Jbeta segments. The CDR3 region of rearranged TCR beta genes was amplified from genomic DNA with a multiplex PCR assay. On the Illumina HiSeq System, the amplified TCR beta libraries were sequenced as 87-base-pair reads. In the source study's methods: In a later analysis, tens of millions of unique TCR beta chains were counted across the approximately 670 repertoires, and approximately 9.9 million of these chains were shared by at least two donors. A nearest-neighbor algorithm error-corrected the raw reads and collapsed the reads into unique sequences, merging closely related sequences to remove PCR and sequencing errors. Alignment of CDR3 sequences to IMGT reference sequences was used to assign V, D and J gene segments. For a sequence to be retained, a match of at least six nucleotides was required to both a V gene segment and a J gene segment. A rearrangement was called productive if the CDR3 had no stop codons and remained in frame with V and J, and every other rearrangement was called non-productive. CDR3 was defined according to IMGT convention as the region running from the second conserved V-encoded cysteine to the conserved J-encoded phenylalanine. In an earlier analysis of roughly 610 of the donors, sequences lacking an unambiguous match to a single V gene segment were excluded. In an earlier analysis of approximately 550 of the donors, V segments were called functional above 56.7% productive rearrangements and were called segregating when the between-donor standard deviation exceeded 5%. To diagnose cytomegalovirus status from the catalog of TCR beta chain sequences, a statistical classification framework was built. In a later analysis, V and J genes were assigned by comparing TCR nucleotide sequences against IMGT/GENE-DB human TR gene sequences. A later analysis assigned CDR3 sequences and most-parsimonious VDJ recombination scenarios with the TCRdist pipeline. In a later analysis, each TCR beta chain was defined by its CDR3 amino acid sequence together with its V-gene family, and reads without a unique V-gene family were excluded. As a way to deal with suspected cross-contamination and a sequencing artifact, a later analysis dropped 640 or so nucleotide sequences that were highly shared and had low generation probability. For each public chain, a later analysis derived a clonal expansion index from normalized ranks of inferred template counts within each repertoire. A later analysis computed generation probabilities with a VDJ recombination model fitted to out-of-frame rearrangements, and checked the results against IGoR. Hypergeometric tests were used in a later analysis to score TCR-TCR, TCR-HLA and TCR-CMV co-occurrence, with a repertoire-size bias correction applied to the TCR pairs. False discovery rates were estimated in a later analysis by permuting HLA or CMV assignments 20 times. In a later analysis, co-occurring TCRs were grouped using DBSCAN, with TCRdist sequence similarity added in when clustering inside HLA-allele-positive subsets. Repertoires with fewer than 30,000 or more than 120,000 public chains, plus five repertoires with anomalous nucleotide sharing, were excluded from co-occurrence clustering. TCRdb obtained this table from immuneACCESS and retained in-frame rearrangements with V and J assigned. These tables miss some clones; where compared with another copy, unresolved V genes account for less than half of the shortfall, and the remainder is unexplained. That table furnishes V, J and clone size, whereas the DNA furnished D and trimming. The table held for this sample gives 100,000 to 150,000 clones. Over 1.5% of the sample is in the top ten clones.

The cohort was made up of about 670 healthy bone marrow donors. All cohort members were sampled while nominally healthy, although unrecorded immune exposures were likely present. The donor tested CMV seronegative and was one of the 352 seronegative cohort members. A peripheral blood sample was provided by each donor, and peripheral blood mononuclear cells were used for TCR beta sequencing. Genomic DNA was extracted from the blood cell samples with the Qiagen DNeasy Blood Extraction Kit. The TCR sequence derives from a man aged 18 to 30 in good health and CMV-seronegative. The sample was PBMCs.

The sequenced DNA is TGTGCCATCAGTGGCCAGGGGGGATACAATGAGCAGTTCTTC. Translated, this gives CAISGQGGYNEQFF. The sequence is built from TRBV10-3 and TRBJ2-1; the D gene is perhaps TRBD1, on 7 matching bases. Inclusive of the bounding cysteine and phenylalanine, the CDR3 is 14 residues long. Just the 42-base CDR3 DNA is kept, in frame starting at base 1. Trimming takes 4 bases from V and 4 bases from J, and the germline ends sit 11 bases apart. Sequences ENHRY (CDR1) and SYGVKD (CDR2) are obtained from the germline V gene.